These 4 T cell receptor beta chains share one sample of origin, sequenced in a study of T cells in Graves' hyperthyroidism and ophthalmopathy. The TCR beta CDR3 regions underwent amplification using RNA transcripts as the source. Primed by the HTBI set, a first-round RT-PCR was run on the TCR CDR3. TCRdb reprocessed the multiplex PCR reads with MiXCR, giving one entry per CDR3 protein. The sample contains 500,000 to 650,000 distinct CDR3 sequences, roughly 15% of which appear only once. The source material was blood. Every receptor here comes from a woman aged 50 to 60 with Graves' ophthalmopathy.

The chain joins TRBV9 to TRBJ1-3; TRBD1 is a possible D gene (5 bases). The CDR3 has 17 residues. Germline CDR1 reads SGDLS; CDR2 reads YYNGEE. The V gene lost 3 bases and the J gene lost 4 bases, with 20 bases spanning the gap. The CDR3 sequence is CASSEGISTVSGNTIYF. DNA for the CDR3: TGTGCCAGCAGCGAGGGGATATCGACAGTATCAGGAAACACCATATATTTT.

This clonotype was detected ten times or more. This chain joins TRBV12-5 and TRBJ2-1; 9 bases fit TRBD2. V was clipped by 0 bases and J by 7 bases; unmatched bases: 13. The CDR3 runs to 18 residues. Germline CDR1 is LGHNT and CDR2 is FRNRAP. This CDR3 reads CASGLVLWGASGINEQFF. The CDR3 DNA sequence: TGTGCTAGTGGTTTGGTACTATGGGGGGCTAGCGGGATTAATGAGCAGTTCTTC.

At least ten counts were recorded for this clonotype. This chain connects TRBV27 to TRBJ1-1; D is unresolved. The V end was cut by 6 bases, the J end by 3 bases, with 14 bases between. CDR1 MNHEY and CDR2 SMNVEV come from the germline V gene (reference sequence). The length of the CDR3 is 14 residues. CDR3 sequence reads: CASRGSLGYTEAFF. CDR3 in DNA: TGTGCCAGCAGGGGGTCGCTCGGGTACACTGAAGCTTTCTTT.

Many counts were recorded for this clonotype. The chain has TRBV20-1 and TRBJ2-2, with a possible D match to TRBD2 (6 bases). V was shortened by 5 bases and J by 4 bases, with 11 bases between the two germline ends. The CDR3 sequence is 13 residues long. Germline values: CDR1 DFQATT, CDR2 SNEGSKA (reference sequence). The CDR3, as DNA: TGCAGTGCTCGGGAGCTTCGCACCGGGGAGCTGTTTTTT. Residues: CSARELRTGELFF.